What follows are 16 T cell receptor beta chains derived from one specimen sequenced in a study of blood T cell repertoires in COVID-19. Profiled with immunoSEQ multiplex PCR; TCRdb holds only in-frame clones, not every one. The table lists about 67,000 clones, around 85% of them singletons. Sequenced material: peripheral blood. The receptors derive from a woman of 80 years or more with acute or convalescent COVID-19.

This clone was detected only once. CDR3 amino acids: CASSVRGVSNEQYF. CDR3 sequence (DNA): TGTGCCAGCAGCGTCAGGGGGGTTTCTAACGAGCAGTACTTC. The V and J genes are TRBV7-2 and TRBJ2-7; D perhaps matches TRBD1 (7 bases). CDR1 and CDR2 from the germline V gene are SGHTA and FQGNSA. Trimming took off 5 bases at V and 5 bases at J, with 16 bases between the two ends. The CDR3 is made up of 14 amino acids.

This clone was seen a few times. The chain recombines TRBV3-1 (or the pseudogene TRBV3-2) with TRBJ2-7; D gene ambiguous. Germline CDR1 reads LGHDT; CDR2 reads YNNKEL (reference sequence). The CDR3 consists of 17 residues. Deletions cut 0 bases from V and 0 bases from J, with 15 bases between. CDR3 loop: CASSQEWPATFSYEQYF. CDR3 coding DNA: TGTGCCAGCAGCCAAGAATGGCCAGCGACCTTCTCCTACGAGCAGTACTTC.

The CDR3 region is CASSPGTRSDEQYF. The DNA of the CDR3 is TGTGCCAGCAGCCCCGGGACTAGGAGCGACGAGCAGTACTTC. The chain employs TRBV9 and TRBJ2-7; TRBD2 matches at 8 bases. Germline CDR1 is SGDLS and CDR2 is YYNGEE. The CDR3 extends over 14 amino acids. Unmatched junction bases numbered 8, after V lost 4 bases and J lost 5 bases.

CDR3 sequence: CASSDTSGDLDEQFF. Here the CDR3 DNA reads TGTGCCAGCAGTGACACTAGCGGGGATTTGGATGAGCAGTTCTTC. The chain is built from TRBV6-6 and TRBJ2-1; 10 bases line up with TRBD2. The germline CDR1 and CDR2 sequences are MNHNY and SVGAGI (reference sequence). J was trimmed by 8 bases and V by 5 bases; bases with no gene match: 9. This CDR3 has 15 amino acids.

The chain uses TRBV12-3 or TRBV12-4 and TRBJ2-7; D perhaps matches TRBD2 (5 bases). The CDR3 sequence is 12 residues long. V lost 3 bases and J 6 bases, leaving 9 bases between the germline ends. CDR3 residues: CASSFSGSEQYF. The CDR3 region has the DNA TGTGCCAGCAGTTTTTCGGGAAGCGAGCAGTACTTC.

The gene calls are TRBV7-3 and TRBJ2-3; a possible D gene is TRBD1 (6 bases). V was shortened by 6 bases and J by 5 bases, with 18 bases between the two germline ends. This CDR3 is 15 amino acids long. Per the germline V gene, CDR1 is SGHTA and CDR2 is FQGTGA. This CDR3 is CASSQGPEGLDTQYF. CDR3 DNA sequence: TGTGCCAGCAGTCAGGGGCCAGAGGGGTTAGATACGCAGTATTTT.

The rearrangement uses TRBV18 and TRBJ2-3, with D perhaps matching TRBD1 (5 bases). V was cut by 3 bases and J by 2 bases, with 15 bases left in between. Germline CDR1 KGHSH, CDR2 LQKENI. This CDR3 region has 16 residues. CDR3 loop: CASSPSLIGATDTQYF. As DNA, the CDR3 is TGTGCCAGCTCACCTTCACTGATTGGGGCCACAGATACGCAGTATTTT. The full variable domain, with the rest looked up from reference TRBV18 and TRBJ2-3, is NAGVMQNPRHLVRRRGQEARLRCSPMKGHSHVYWYRQLPEEGLKFMVYLQKENIIDESGMPKERFSAEFPKEGPSILRIQQVVRGDSAAYFCASSPSLIGATDTQYFGPGTRLTVL.

J is TRBJ2-2 and V is TRBV6-2 or TRBV6-3; D ambiguous. Per the germline V gene, CDR1 is MNHEY and CDR2 is SVGEGT. The CDR3 extends over 17 amino acids. Trimming took 4 bases from V and 4 from J, leaving 19 bases between them. The chain's CDR3 is CASSFPTARPTTGELFF. CDR3 DNA sequence: TGTGCCAGCAGTTTTCCCACGGCGCGGCCGACCACCGGGGAGCTGTTTTTT.

This chain joins TRBV7-7 and TRBJ2-6; perhaps TRBD1 as D (6 bases). The germline V and J ends were trimmed by 6 bases and 2 bases, with 11 bases remaining between them. From germline, CDR1 is SSHAT and CDR2 FNYEAQ (reference sequence). CDR3 length: 15 amino acids. CDR3 coding DNA: TGTGCCAGCAGTTCACAGGGAGCTGGGGCCAACGTCCTGACTTTC. It specifies CASSSQGAGANVLTF.

The chain carries TRBV5-1 and TRBJ2-7; D unclear. Trimming removed 4 bases at V and 0 bases at J, with 5 bases between. There are 12 residues in the CDR3. CDR1 and CDR2 (germline): SGHRS, YFSETQ. The CDR3 protein is CASSASSYEQYF. The CDR3, as DNA: TGCGCCAGCAGCGCGAGCTCCTACGAGCAGTACTTC.

This chain connects TRBV5-4 to TRBJ1-2; possible D gene TRBD1, 6 bases. Trimming took off 3 bases at V and 0 bases at J, with 15 bases between the two ends. Germline values: CDR1 SGHNT, CDR2 YYREEE (reference sequence). The CDR3 is 16 amino acids. The CDR3 spells CASSSESRGANYGYTF. In DNA form, the CDR3 reads TGTGCCAGCAGCTCAGAGAGCAGGGGAGCTAACTATGGCTACACCTTC.

This chain uses TRBV4-1 with TRBJ1-2; a weak D match, TRBD1 (5 bases). This CDR3 comprises 15 residues. CDR1 and CDR2 from the germline V gene are MGHRA and YSYEKL. Trimming removed 1 base at V and 3 bases at J, with 12 bases between. In DNA form, the CDR3 reads TGCGCCAGCAGCCAAGCTCCCGACAGTTACTATGGCTACACCTTC. It specifies CASSQAPDSYYGYTF.

The chain carries TRBV4-1 and TRBJ2-3; perhaps TRBD1 as D (6 bases). Germline CDR1 reads MGHRA; CDR2 reads YSYEKL. This CDR3 comprises 16 residues. V was trimmed by 3 bases and J by 0 bases, leaving 13 bases between them. CDR3 in amino acids: CASSQWTAMSTDTQYF. The CDR3 DNA reads TGCGCCAGCAGCCAGTGGACAGCTATGAGCACAGATACGCAGTATTTT.

The chain employs TRBV7-9 and TRBJ2-1; 13 nucleotides align to TRBD2. Trimming removed 5 bases from V and 10 bases from J; junction bases left unmatched: 8. The CDR3 runs to 15 residues. The germline V gene has CDR1 SEHNR and CDR2 FQNEAQ (reference sequence). The CDR3 loop reads CASSMGLAGSHEQFF. The CDR3 DNA sequence: TGTGCCAGCAGCATGGGACTAGCGGGAAGTCACGAGCAGTTCTTC.

The chain couples TRBV6-6 to TRBJ2-7; D unresolved. The V gene lost 2 bases and the J gene lost 5 bases, with 13 bases spanning the gap. CDR3 length: 14 amino acids. Germline V CDR1 and CDR2: MNHNY, SVGAGI (reference sequence). The CDR3 sequence: CASSYTPLVHEQYF. Here the CDR3 DNA reads TGTGCCAGCAGTTACACCCCTCTAGTCCACGAGCAGTACTTC.

This chain uses TRBV3-1 (or the pseudogene TRBV3-2) with TRBJ2-1, with 8 positions matching TRBD2. Germline-derived CDR1 and CDR2 are LGHDT and YNNKEL (reference sequence). V gave up 9 bases and J gave up 0 bases; unmatched junction bases: 7. This CDR3 has 15 amino acids. The CDR3 sequence: CASRGSGSSYNEQFF. In nucleotides, the CDR3 is TGTGCCAGTCGGGGGAGCGGGAGCTCCTACAATGAGCAGTTCTTC.